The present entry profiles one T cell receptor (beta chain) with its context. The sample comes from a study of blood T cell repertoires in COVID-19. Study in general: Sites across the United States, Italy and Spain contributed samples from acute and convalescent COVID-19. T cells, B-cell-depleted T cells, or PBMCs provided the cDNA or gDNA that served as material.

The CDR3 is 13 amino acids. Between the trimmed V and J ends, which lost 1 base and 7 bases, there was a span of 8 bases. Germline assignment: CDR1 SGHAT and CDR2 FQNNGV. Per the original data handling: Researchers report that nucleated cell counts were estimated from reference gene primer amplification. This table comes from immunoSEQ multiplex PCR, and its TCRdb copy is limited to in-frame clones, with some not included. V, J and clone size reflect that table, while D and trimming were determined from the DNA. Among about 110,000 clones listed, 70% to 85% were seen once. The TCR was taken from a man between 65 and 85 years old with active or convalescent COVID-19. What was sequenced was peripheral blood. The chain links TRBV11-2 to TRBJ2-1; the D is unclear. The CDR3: CASSLGRQNEQFF. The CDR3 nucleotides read TGTGCCAGCAGCTTAGGCAGGCAGAATGAGCAGTTCTTC.